This T cell receptor beta chain was identified in a study of blood T cell repertoires in COVID-19. In the study overall: Sources were T cells, B-cell-depleted T cells, or PBMCs; the material itself was cDNA or gDNA.

Per germline, CDR1 SGHNT and CDR2 YYREEE (reference sequence). Trimming took 0 bases from V and 6 from J; bases not matched to a gene: 2. The CDR3 covers 14 residues. Original processing methods: For nucleated cells, counts were estimated from reference gene primer amplification. The data were produced by immunoSEQ multiplex PCR, yet TCRdb's version contains in-frame clones alone and is incomplete. The V and J calls and clone size are taken from that table; D and trimming were inferred from the DNA. The sample yields a few hundred thousand clones, around 86% seen once. This chain uses TRBV5-4 with TRBJ2-3; TRBD1 agrees at 9 bases. The specimen sequenced was PBMCs or T cells enriched from blood (not recorded which). The sequence came from a woman between 50 and 59 years old who had recovered from COVID-19. Written as DNA, the CDR3 is TGTGCCAGCAGCTTGGACAGGGGGCGTGATACGCAGTATTTT. Amino acid sequence: CASSLDRGRDTQYF.